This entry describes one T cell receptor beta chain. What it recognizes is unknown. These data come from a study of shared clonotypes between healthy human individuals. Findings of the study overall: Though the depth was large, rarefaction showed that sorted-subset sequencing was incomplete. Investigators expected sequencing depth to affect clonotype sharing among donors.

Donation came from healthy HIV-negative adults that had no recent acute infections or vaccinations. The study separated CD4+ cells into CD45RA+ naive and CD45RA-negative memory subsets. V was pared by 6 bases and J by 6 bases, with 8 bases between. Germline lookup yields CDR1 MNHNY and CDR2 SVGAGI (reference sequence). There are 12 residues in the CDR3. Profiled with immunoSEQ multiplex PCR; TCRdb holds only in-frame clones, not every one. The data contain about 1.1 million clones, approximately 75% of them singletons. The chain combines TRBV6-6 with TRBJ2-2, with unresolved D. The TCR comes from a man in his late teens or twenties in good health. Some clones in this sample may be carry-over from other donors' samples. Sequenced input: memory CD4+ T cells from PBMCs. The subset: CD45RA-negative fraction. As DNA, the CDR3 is TGTGCCAGCAGCACTAAACCCGGGGAGCTGTTTTTT. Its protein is CASSTKPGELFF.